This T cell receptor (beta chain) was identified in a study of control samples from healthy donors and cancer patients. For this clone: Other DNA sequences of this sample code for an identical CDR3.

The data were produced by immunoSEQ multiplex PCR, yet TCRdb's version contains in-frame clones alone and is incomplete. The sample contains around 100,000 clones, about nine tenths of which appear only once. In germline, CDR1 is ENHRY, CDR2 SYGVKD. The V gene lost 4 bases and the J gene lost 0 bases, with 6 bases spanning the gap. The CDR3 is 13 residues long. V gene TRBV10-3 combines with J gene TRBJ1-2; no reliable D call. This receptor was identified in a human donor in good health. The donor label of this sample is uncertain. The sequenced sample was blood. The DNA of the CDR3 is TGTGCCATCAGTGGAACAGCTAACTATGGCTACACCTTC. This gives the protein CAISGTANYGYTF.